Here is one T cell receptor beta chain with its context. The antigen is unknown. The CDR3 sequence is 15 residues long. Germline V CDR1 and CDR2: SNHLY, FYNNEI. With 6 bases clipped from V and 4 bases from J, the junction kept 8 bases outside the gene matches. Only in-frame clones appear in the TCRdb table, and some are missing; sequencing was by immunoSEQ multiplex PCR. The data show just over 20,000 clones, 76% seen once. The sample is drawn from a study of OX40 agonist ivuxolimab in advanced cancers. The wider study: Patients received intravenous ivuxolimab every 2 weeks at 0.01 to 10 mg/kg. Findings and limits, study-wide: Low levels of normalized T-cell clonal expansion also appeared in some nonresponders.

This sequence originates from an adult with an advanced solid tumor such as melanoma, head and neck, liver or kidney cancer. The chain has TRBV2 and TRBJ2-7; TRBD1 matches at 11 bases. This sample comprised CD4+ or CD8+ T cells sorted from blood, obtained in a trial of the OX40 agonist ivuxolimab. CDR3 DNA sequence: TGTGCCAGCAGGGGACAGGGGGTCGGGACATACGAGCAGTACTTC. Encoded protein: CASRGQGVGTYEQYF.